The present T cell receptor beta chain was sequenced within a study of a mutant IDH1 vaccine in newly diagnosed glioma. Across the whole study: Vaccine administration was initiated 4-6 weeks following radiotherapy alone, or with temozolomide cycles. Visit V12 was conducted at week 35 as the safety follow-up. Visit V13 came later, at week 47.

Profiling relied on immunoSEQ multiplex PCR, and the TCRdb table lists in-frame clones only, not all of them. The data show under 40,000 clones, approximately 89% seen once. V was shortened by 4 bases and J by 4 bases, with 16 bases between the two germline ends. The CDR3 consists of 15 residues. In germline, CDR1 is LNHNV, CDR2 YYDKDF (reference sequence). As concerns this clone: Its antigen remains unidentified.

Whole-study findings and limits: There were vaccine-induced immune responses in roughly 95% of the patients.

The sample's time point: week 47, end of study. Every vaccination contained 300 ug of the mutant IDH1 20-mer peptide and was paired with topical imiquimod. New IDH1-mutant, ATRX-lost WHO grade 3 or 4 astrocytomas occurred in donors. The TCR comes from a man aged 40-55 years with glioma. The rearrangement uses TRBV15 and TRBJ1-2; maybe TRBD1 (6 bases). Sequencing used PBMCs, obtained from a glioma patient whose treatment included an IDH1 peptide vaccine. In nucleotides, the CDR3 is TGTGCCACCAGCATCCCAGGGGAGGGCGGCTATGGCTACACCTTC. Protein product: CATSIPGEGGYGYTF.